This TCR beta chain was obtained from a study of shared clonotypes between healthy human individuals. CDR1 is LNHDA and CDR2 is SQIVND in the germline V gene (reference sequence). This CDR3 comprises 17 residues. V was shortened by 0 bases and J by 3 bases, with 17 bases between the two germline ends. Concerning this clone: What it binds is not known.

Study-wide results and caveats: Generation of non-shared clonotypes was less probable than generation of clonotypes shared by all four donors.

The repertoire was sequenced with immunoSEQ multiplex PCR; TCRdb's copy has only in-frame clones and lacks some. The sample shows around 2.1 million clones, 95% of them seen only once. J is TRBJ1-2 and V is TRBV19; D unclear. This clonotype was obtained from a man aged 18 to 35 in good health. The sample taken for sequencing was naive CD4+ T cells sorted from blood. Subset noted: CD45RA+ positively selected. The CDR3 DNA sequence: TGTGCCAGTAGTATAGAGGCAGGCCACCCCTGGGACTATGGCTACACCTTC. The encoded protein is CASSIEAGHPWDYGYTF.